These 21 T cell receptor beta chains were sequenced from one sample in a study of T cell repertoires in cytomegalovirus infection. From the reads, TCRdb called clonotypes with MiXCR, one entry per CDR3 protein. Of 150,000 or so distinct CDR3 sequences in the sample, around a quarter are singletons; the top ten hold approximately 9.9%. Sequenced sample: PBMCs. These receptors came from a human donor in good health (CMV status not recorded). Some clones in this sample may be carry-over from other donors' samples.

This clonotype was seen more than once but under ten times. The chain employs TRBV6-2 or TRBV6-3 and TRBJ2-1; 12 bases agree with TRBD2. Germline V gene sequence: CDR1 MNHEY, CDR2 SVGEGT. The V segment lost 7 bases and the J segment 6 bases; nucleotides outside the gene matches: 13. The CDR3 is made up of 17 amino acids. CDR3 in DNA: TGTGCCAGCATGGGGATGGGACTAGCGGGCCGTGTCAATGAGCAGTTCTTC. This codes for CASMGMGLAGRVNEQFF.

The rearrangement uses TRBV27 and TRBJ1-2, with TRBD1 identical over 9 bases. V lost 4 bases, J lost 3 bases, and 6 bases stayed unmatched. Germline V gives CDR1 MNHEY, CDR2 SMNVEV (reference sequence). This CDR3 is built from 15 residues. The CDR3 region is CASSSLGQGDYGYTF. The CDR3 bases are TGTGCCAGCAGTTCCCTGGGACAGGGCGACTATGGCTACACCTTC.

The chain employs TRBV19 and TRBJ2-5, with D hard to call. V was pared by 3 bases and J by 5 bases, with 13 bases between. In germline, CDR1 is LNHDA, CDR2 SQIVND (reference sequence). This CDR3 comprises 14 residues. The CDR3 DNA sequence: TGTGCCAGTAGTATCTCGCTCCGGATGGAGACCCAGTACTTC. Translation gives CASSISLRMETQYF.

The CDR3 DNA is TGTGCCAGCAGCGTAGCGGGGGGGCAGGGTGAGCAGTTCTTC. Its protein product is CASSVAGGQGEQFF. V usage is TRBV9 and J usage is TRBJ2-1; 8 bases are a match to TRBD2. This CDR3 comprises 14 residues. J was trimmed by 9 bases and V by 0 bases; bases with no gene match: 5. The V gene's germline CDR1 is SGDLS and CDR2 YYNGEE.

The V gene is TRBV6-6, the J gene TRBJ1-1; no definite D call. Trimming cost V 7 bases and J 1 base, with 7 bases left between them. The CDR3 contains 12 residues. Germline lookup yields CDR1 MNHNY and CDR2 SVGAGI (reference sequence). The CDR3 sequence is CASNQWNTEAFF. The CDR3 DNA sequence: TGTGCCAGCAACCAATGGAACACTGAAGCTTTCTTT.

This chain links TRBV12-5 with TRBJ2-1, with 11 bases matching TRBD2. V trimming: 4 bases; J trimming: 5 bases; junction bases outside the gene matches: 4. This CDR3 region has 15 residues. The germline gives CDR1 LGHNT, CDR2 FRNRAP. In DNA, the CDR3 is TGTGCTAGTGGTTCCGGACTAGCGGGTAACAATGAGCAGTTCTTC. It specifies CASGSGLAGNNEQFF.

This chain links TRBV5-1 with TRBJ2-1; D gene unclear. Trimming left V 6 bases short and J 7 bases short, with 20 bases between. Per germline, CDR1 SGHRS and CDR2 YFSETQ. CDR3 length: 15 residues. The CDR3: CASTPLPDSMNEQFF. CDR3 bases: TGCGCCAGCACCCCCCTGCCGGATAGTATGAATGAGCAGTTCTTC.

This chain uses TRBV19 with TRBJ2-1; weak D call: TRBD2 (5 bases). Between the trimmed V and J ends, which lost 3 bases and 7 bases, there was a span of 13 bases. Germline CDR1 reads LNHDA; CDR2 reads SQIVND (reference sequence). CDR3 length: 14 amino acids. The CDR3 bases are TGTGCCAGTAGTATGTCGGGGATTAGGAATGAGCAGTTCTTC. It is translated as CASSMSGIRNEQFF.

This clonotype was detected many times. V gene TRBV7-2 combines with J gene TRBJ2-1, with 12 bases fitting TRBD2. Losses at the gene ends were 1 base for V and 7 bases for J; bases not matched to a gene: 2. The CDR3 totals 15 residues. The germline V gene has CDR1 SGHTA and CDR2 FQGNSA. CDR3 loop: CASSLVTSGRNEQFF. The CDR3 coding sequence is TGTGCCAGCAGCTTAGTGACTAGCGGGAGAAATGAGCAGTTCTTC.

This clonotype was seen a few times. This chain connects TRBV29-1 to TRBJ2-1; TRBD2 aligns across 12 bases. The length of the CDR3 is 15 residues. The V segment lost 4 bases and the J segment 7 bases; nucleotides outside the gene matches: 8. The germline gives CDR1 SQVTM, CDR2 ANQGSEA. The CDR3 DNA reads TGCAGCGTTGCTAAACGACTAGCGGGAGATAATGAGCAGTTCTTC. It encodes CSVAKRLAGDNEQFF.

V is TRBV30 and J is TRBJ2-2; TRBD2 matches 14 bases. V lost 4 bases and J lost 3; bases outside the gene matches: 4. The CDR3 is 16 residues long. CDR1 is GTSNPN and CDR2 is SVGIG in the germline V gene (reference sequence). The CDR3 nucleotides read TGTGCCTGGACGGGACTAGCGGGAGAGTACACCGGGGAGCTGTTTTTT. Its translation: CAWTGLAGEYTGELFF.

A few counts support this clonotype. The chain is built from TRBV29-1 and TRBJ1-2; a weak D match, TRBD1 (5 bases). Trimming left V 3 bases short and J 2 bases short, with 7 bases between. Germline-derived CDR1 and CDR2 are SQVTM and ANQGSEA. The CDR3 totals 12 residues. CDR3 residues: CSVERGNYGYTF. In nucleotides, the CDR3 is TGCAGCGTTGAGAGGGGCAACTATGGCTACACCTTC. Drawing the rest from reference TRBV29-1 and TRBJ1-2, the complete variable domain is SAVISQKPSRDICQRGTSLTIQCQVDSQVTMMFWYRQQPGQSLTLIATANQGSEATYESGFVIDKFPISRPNLTFSTLTVSNMSPEDSSIYLCSVERGNYGYTFGSGTRLTVV.

Only a few counts were recorded for this clonotype. The chain couples TRBV28 to TRBJ1-5; 8 bases line up with TRBD1. The CDR3 runs 16 residues. Germline V gene sequence: CDR1 MDHEN, CDR2 SYDVKM. Germline trimming cut 2 bases from V and 5 bases from J; bases unmatched to any gene: 8. The CDR3 loop reads CASSLRQGAFDQPQHF. The CDR3 DNA sequence: TGTGCCAGCAGTTTAAGGCAGGGGGCATTCGATCAGCCCCAGCATTTT.

The sample holds a few counts of this clonotype. V usage is TRBV28 and J usage is TRBJ2-7, with D perhaps matching TRBD1 (6 bases). The CDR3 runs to 11 residues. Germline values: CDR1 MDHEN, CDR2 SYDVKM. V was cut by 7 bases and J by 4 bases, with 8 bases left in between. CDR3 amino acids: CASTDRYEQYF. In nucleotides, the CDR3 is TGTGCCAGCACCGACAGGTACGAGCAGTACTTC.

This clonotype was counted ten times or more. The chain employs TRBV7-2 and TRBJ2-5, with 8 bases matching TRBD2. There are 16 residues in the CDR3. CDR1 SGHTA and CDR2 FQGNSA come from the germline V gene. Trimming removed 4 bases from V and 9 bases from J; junction bases left unmatched: 16. DNA of the CDR3: TGTGCCAGCAGCTCCAGGGGACGGGGGGGCCTCGGGGCCCAGTACTTC. The encoded protein is CASSSRGRGGLGAQYF.

This clonotype was detected only once. This could be a read error, since a much larger clone is one nucleotide away. The chain uses TRBV7-4 and TRBJ2-1, with 7 positions matching TRBD2. The CDR3 extends over 15 amino acids. Germline values: CDR1 SGHVT, CDR2 SQSDAQ. CDR3 sequence reads: CANSPRRLASNEQFF. The CDR3, as DNA: TGTGCCAACAGCCCCAGACGACTAGCCTCTAATGAGCAGTTCTTC.

Regarding this clonotype: An end of the junction does not agree with germline; a read error may underlie this. The genes are TRBV20-1 and TRBJ2-7; 7 bases agree with TRBD2. Germline V gives CDR1 DFQATT, CDR2 SNEGSKA (reference sequence). This CDR3 region has 15 residues. For the CDR3, the DNA is TGCAGTGCTAGCGGCATGGGAGGGGCGGGCTACGTGCAGTACTTC. This sequence encodes CSASGMGGAGYVQYF.

This clonotype was seen more than once but under ten times. J is TRBJ2-1 and V is TRBV7-9; TRBD2 agrees at 7 bases. CDR3 length: 17 residues. The J segment lost 3 bases and the V segment lost 5 bases, leaving 13 bases of the junction unmatched. The germline V gene encodes CDR1 SEHNR and CDR2 FQNEAQ (reference sequence). CDR3 in amino acids: CASSPRPSGKVYNEQFF. The CDR3 DNA sequence: TGTGCCAGCAGCCCTAGACCTAGCGGCAAAGTCTACAATGAGCAGTTCTTC. Complete variable domain (other parts from reference TRBV7-9 and TRBJ2-1): DTGVSQNPRHKITKRGQNVTFRCDPISEHNRLYWYRQTLGQGPEFLTYFQNEAQLEKSRLLSDRFSAERPKGSFSTLEIQRTEQGDSAMYLCASSPRPSGKVYNEQFFGPGTRLTVL.

The V and J genes are TRBV12-3 or TRBV12-4 and TRBJ2-7, with 8 nucleotides matching TRBD1. V shed 8 bases, J shed 3 bases, and the junction held 6 bases outside the gene matches. This CDR3 comprises 13 residues. This chain's CDR3 is CASAGQVLYEQYF. The CDR3 DNA is TGTGCCAGCGCGGGACAGGTTCTCTACGAGCAGTACTTC.

Details on this clonotype: This may arise from a read error, as a much more abundant clone is one base away. The V gene is TRBV7-8, the J gene TRBJ2-7; a weak D match, TRBD1 (6 bases). The CDR3 has 14 residues. In germline, CDR1 is SGHVS, CDR2 FQNEAQ. The chain's CDR3 is CPSSLGGVVGEQYF. In nucleotides, the CDR3 is TGTCCCAGCAGCTTAGGGGGAGTAGTGGGGGAGCAGTACTTC.

V and J are TRBV28 and TRBJ2-4; 9 bases line up with TRBD1. Germline V gene data show CDR1 as MDHEN and CDR2 as SYDVKM. CDR3 length: 14 amino acids. J gave up 5 bases and V 2 bases, and 1 base lay outside the gene matches. CDR3 sequence: CASSLTGGQNIQYF. The CDR3 DNA is TGTGCCAGCAGTTTAACAGGGGGCCAAAACATTCAGTACTTC.